These T cell receptor beta chains were read from a single sample in a study of cytomegalovirus exposure and HLA in healthy donors. Generated by immunoSEQ multiplex PCR, the TCRdb table keeps only in-frame clones and is missing some. The sample lists some 120,000 clones; around 85% were seen once. Sequenced material: PBMCs. Receptor source: a man aged 18 to 30 in good health and CMV-seropositive. The CDR3 runs from the conserved cysteine through the conserved F or W. The order of the fields is J gene, D gene, V gene, clone size, CDR3 DNA, CDR3 protein. A D gene is named only where the DNA matches it firmly. Some rows have no size entry. The others give once, few or many, or a class for an expanded clone.

j_call: TRBJ2-7; d_call: TRBD2; v_call: TRBV9; clone_size: -; cdr3_nt: TGTGCCAGCAGCGTAGCTGGCGGGAGTGTCTACGAGCAGTACTTC; cdr3_aa: CASSVAGGSVYEQYF
j_call: TRBJ2-4; d_call: -; v_call: TRBV11-2; clone_size: few; cdr3_nt: TGTGCCAGCAGCTTAGGGGGGGTAGGGGACATTCAGTACTTC; cdr3_aa: CASSLGGVGDIQYF
j_call: TRBJ2-1; d_call: TRBD1; v_call: TRBV5-8; clone_size: -; cdr3_nt: TGTGCCAGCAGCGGCGACAGGGGTGGGCAGTTCTTC; cdr3_aa: CASSGDRGGQFF
j_call: TRBJ1-4; d_call: -; v_call: TRBV25-1; clone_size: -; cdr3_nt: TGTGCCAGCAAAAAGATAGGGGAAGCTAATGAAAAACTGTTTTTT; cdr3_aa: CASKKIGEANEKLFF
j_call: TRBJ1-1; d_call: -; v_call: TRBV7-2; clone_size: -; cdr3_nt: TGTGCCAGCAGCCCATCCTACAGGGAATCTGAAGCTTTCTTT; cdr3_aa: CASSPSYRESEAFF
j_call: TRBJ1-2; d_call: -; v_call: TRBV19; clone_size: -; cdr3_nt: TGTGCCAGTAGTCCACGAGGGGGGGCCGATACCTATGGCTACACCTTC; cdr3_aa: CASSPRGGADTYGYTF
j_call: TRBJ1-2; d_call: -; v_call: TRBV6-5; clone_size: -; cdr3_nt: TGTGCCAGCACGCCGAGGGCTAACTATGGCTACACCTTC; cdr3_aa: CASTPRANYGYTF
j_call: TRBJ1-2; d_call: -; v_call: TRBV5-4; clone_size: -; cdr3_nt: TGTGCCAGCAGCTTGGATCTAGCTGGCTACACCTTC; cdr3_aa: CASSLDLAGYTF
j_call: TRBJ2-1; d_call: TRBD1; v_call: TRBV11-2; clone_size: once; cdr3_nt: TGTGCCAGCGCCGGCCGCCGGACAGGGAGATACAATGAGCAGTTCTTC; cdr3_aa: CASAGRRTGRYNEQFF
j_call: TRBJ2-3; d_call: -; v_call: TRBV4-3; clone_size: -; cdr3_nt: TGCGCCAGCAGCCAAGAACGGACACTTACGCAGTATTTT; cdr3_aa: CASSQERTLTQYF
j_call: TRBJ1-6; d_call: -; v_call: TRBV5-1; clone_size: -; cdr3_nt: TGCGCCAGCAACCCGGGGGACGGCTATAATTCACCCCTCCACTTT; cdr3_aa: CASNPGDGYNSPLHF
j_call: TRBJ1-5; d_call: -; v_call: TRBV4-2; clone_size: -; cdr3_nt: TGTGCCAGCAGCCCCCAGGCGTATAGCAATCAGCCCCAGCATTTT; cdr3_aa: CASSPQAYSNQPQHF
j_call: TRBJ1-2; d_call: TRBD1; v_call: TRBV6-5; clone_size: -; cdr3_nt: TGTGCCAGCAGTCCCACCAGGGGGCCTTACTATGGCTACACCTTC; cdr3_aa: CASSPTRGPYYGYTF
j_call: TRBJ1-1; d_call: -; v_call: TRBV18; clone_size: -; cdr3_nt: TGTGCCAGCTCACGGCAGGGGAACACTGAAGCTTTCTTT; cdr3_aa: CASSRQGNTEAFF
j_call: TRBJ2-5; d_call: TRBD2; v_call: TRBV7-2; clone_size: -; cdr3_nt: TGTGCCAGCAGCTTCGGGGGGGGAGAGACCCAGTACTTC; cdr3_aa: CASSFGGGETQYF
j_call: TRBJ1-2; d_call: TRBD1; v_call: TRBV6-5; clone_size: -; cdr3_nt: TGTGCCAGCAGTTATGGGACAGAGTATGGCTACACCTTC; cdr3_aa: CASSYGTEYGYTF
j_call: TRBJ2-6; d_call: -; v_call: TRBV6-5; clone_size: -; cdr3_nt: TGTGCCAGCAGTGAAGCGCTTCTCGGCGTCCTGACTTTC; cdr3_aa: CASSEALLGVLTF
j_call: TRBJ2-1; d_call: -; v_call: TRBV19; clone_size: -; cdr3_nt: TGTGCCAGTAGTATATTAGTAACTAGCCCGACCTCCTACAATGAGCAGTTCTTC; cdr3_aa: CASSILVTSPTSYNEQFF
j_call: TRBJ2-3; d_call: TRBD2; v_call: TRBV11-2; clone_size: -; cdr3_nt: TGTGCCAGCAGCTTAGATATAGCGGGGGAAGATACGCAGTATTTT; cdr3_aa: CASSLDIAGEDTQYF
j_call: TRBJ2-7; d_call: TRBD1; v_call: TRBV19; clone_size: -; cdr3_nt: TGTGCCAGTACTATGGGACAGGGTGGCAACTACGAGCAGTACTTC; cdr3_aa: CASTMGQGGNYEQYF
j_call: TRBJ2-7; d_call: -; v_call: TRBV9; clone_size: -; cdr3_nt: TGTGCCAGCAGCGTCGGGGTCCTTACATCCTACGAGCAGTACTTC; cdr3_aa: CASSVGVLTSYEQYF
j_call: TRBJ1-2; d_call: -; v_call: TRBV7-8; clone_size: -; cdr3_nt: TGTGCCAGCAGCCTGCGACAGGTGGGGAACTATGGCTACACCTTC; cdr3_aa: CASSLRQVGNYGYTF
j_call: TRBJ2-3; d_call: -; v_call: TRBV6-1; clone_size: once; cdr3_nt: TGTGCCAGCAGTCAACGACAGCCGGGAGATACGCAGTATTTT; cdr3_aa: CASSQRQPGDTQYF
j_call: TRBJ1-4; d_call: TRBD1; v_call: TRBV5-6; clone_size: -; cdr3_nt: TGTGCCAGCAGCCCGACAGGGCGAGCGGAAAAACTGTTTTTT; cdr3_aa: CASSPTGRAEKLFF
j_call: TRBJ2-1; d_call: TRBD1; v_call: TRBV6-6; clone_size: -; cdr3_nt: TGTGCCAGCAGTTACCCCCGAGACAGGGATCACAATGAGCAGTTCTTC; cdr3_aa: CASSYPRDRDHNEQFF
j_call: TRBJ1-6; d_call: -; v_call: TRBV11-2; clone_size: -; cdr3_nt: TGTGCCAGCAGCACCGGCCCGACCAGAGGCTCACCCCTCCACTTT; cdr3_aa: CASSTGPTRGSPLHF
j_call: TRBJ2-7; d_call: TRBD2; v_call: TRBV15; clone_size: few; cdr3_nt: TGTGCCACCAGCAGAGGTGGGAGGGGCCCCTACGAGCAGTACTTC; cdr3_aa: CATSRGGRGPYEQYF
j_call: TRBJ2-3; d_call: TRBD1; v_call: TRBV7-9; clone_size: -; cdr3_nt: TGTGCCAGCAGCTATACAGGGGGCGGCGCAGATACGCAGTATTTT; cdr3_aa: CASSYTGGGADTQYF
j_call: TRBJ2-1; d_call: TRBD1; v_call: TRBV5-1; clone_size: -; cdr3_nt: TGCGCCAGCAGCAGAGTACAGGGGAACAATGAGCAGTTCTTC; cdr3_aa: CASSRVQGNNEQFF
j_call: TRBJ2-7; d_call: -; v_call: TRBV4-2; clone_size: -; cdr3_nt: TGTGCCAGCAGCCAAGTGGGACAAGACTACGAGCAGTACTTC; cdr3_aa: CASSQVGQDYEQYF
j_call: TRBJ1-2; d_call: -; v_call: TRBV7-9; clone_size: few; cdr3_nt: TGTGCCAGCAGCCTGAGCCGGGGCTATGGCTACACCTTC; cdr3_aa: CASSLSRGYGYTF
j_call: TRBJ1-1; d_call: -; v_call: TRBV29-1; clone_size: -; cdr3_nt: TGCAGCGTTCTGTCCACTGAAGCTTTCTTT; cdr3_aa: CSVLSTEAFF
j_call: TRBJ2-2; d_call: -; v_call: TRBV18; clone_size: once; cdr3_nt: TGTGCCAGCTCACCTTACAGGGCATCTCAGACCGGGGAGCTGTTTTTT; cdr3_aa: CASSPYRASQTGELFF
j_call: TRBJ2-1; d_call: TRBD2; v_call: TRBV6-4; clone_size: -; cdr3_nt: TGTGCCAGCAGTCCGCGGGGAGGGCGGGGGTACAATGAGCAGTTCTTC; cdr3_aa: CASSPRGGRGYNEQFF
j_call: TRBJ1-1; d_call: -; v_call: TRBV5-1; clone_size: -; cdr3_nt: TGCGCCAGCAGCTTGGAGCAATGGACTGAAGCTTTCTTT; cdr3_aa: CASSLEQWTEAFF
j_call: TRBJ2-7; d_call: -; v_call: TRBV7-8; clone_size: -; cdr3_nt: TGTGCCAGCACAGACTCCTACGAGCAGTACTTC; cdr3_aa: CASTDSYEQYF
j_call: TRBJ2-7; d_call: -; v_call: TRBV6-5; clone_size: -; cdr3_nt: TGTGCCAGCAGTTCCGGGGGTCTCCCCCAGGAGCAGTACTTC; cdr3_aa: CASSSGGLPQEQYF
j_call: TRBJ1-1; d_call: -; v_call: TRBV6-6; clone_size: few; cdr3_nt: TGTGCCAGCAAGATAGACAGCATGAACACTGAAGCTTTCTTT; cdr3_aa: CASKIDSMNTEAFF
j_call: TRBJ2-5; d_call: TRBD1; v_call: TRBV18; clone_size: -; cdr3_nt: TGTGCCAGCTCACAAGGGACAGGATGGTCCAGTGTTAGAGAGACCCAGTACTTC; cdr3_aa: CASSQGTGWSSVRETQYF
j_call: TRBJ1-1; d_call: TRBD1; v_call: TRBV7-2; clone_size: -; cdr3_nt: TGTGCCAGCAGCTTAGACAGGGGCAACCTTGAAGCTTTCTTT; cdr3_aa: CASSLDRGNLEAFF
j_call: TRBJ1-2; d_call: -; v_call: TRBV12-5; clone_size: -; cdr3_nt: TGTGCTAGTGGTTTGGTACCAAAGGGGCATGGCTACACCTTC; cdr3_aa: CASGLVPKGHGYTF
j_call: TRBJ2-3; d_call: -; v_call: TRBV5-1; clone_size: -; cdr3_nt: TGCGCCAGCAGCTCGGTGATTAGCACAGATACGCAGTATTTT; cdr3_aa: CASSSVISTDTQYF
j_call: TRBJ2-5; d_call: -; v_call: TRBV6-1; clone_size: -; cdr3_nt: TGTGCCAGCAGTGAATTCCAGTCCAGGGGTTCAGAGACCCAGTACTTC; cdr3_aa: CASSEFQSRGSETQYF
j_call: TRBJ2-5; d_call: -; v_call: TRBV6-5; clone_size: -; cdr3_nt: TGTGCCAGCAGTGGCAGCGGGGAGACCCAGTACTTC; cdr3_aa: CASSGSGETQYF
j_call: TRBJ1-5; d_call: -; v_call: TRBV1; clone_size: -; cdr3_nt: TGCACCAGCAGCCAAGATATCCAGGGGGATCAGCCCCAGCATTTT; cdr3_aa: CTSSQDIQGDQPQHF
j_call: TRBJ2-3; d_call: -; v_call: TRBV19; clone_size: -; cdr3_nt: TGTGCCAGTAGTATTTCGGCAGGGGACACAGATACGCAGTATTTT; cdr3_aa: CASSISAGDTDTQYF
j_call: TRBJ2-7; d_call: -; v_call: TRBV7-2; clone_size: -; cdr3_nt: TGTGCCAGCAGCTTACGGCACAGGAGCTACGAGCAGTACTTC; cdr3_aa: CASSLRHRSYEQYF
j_call: TRBJ1-6; d_call: -; v_call: TRBV15; clone_size: -; cdr3_nt: TGTGCCACCAGCAGAGATCGGACAGCTTATAATTCACCCCTCCACTTT; cdr3_aa: CATSRDRTAYNSPLHF
j_call: TRBJ2-5; d_call: -; v_call: TRBV14; clone_size: -; cdr3_nt: TGTGCCAGCAGCCAAGATCTCCCTAGCGTGGGAGGGACCCAGTACTTC; cdr3_aa: CASSQDLPSVGGTQYF